This TCR beta chain was observed in a study of regulatory T cells in long-lasting Graves disease. Study details: Patients met the persistent Graves' disease definition after over 5 years of antithyroid drugs with positive TSH receptor antibodies. General observations from the study: There were preferences for TRBV28, TRBJ1-2 and TRBJ2-5 in persistent disease. With a small sample size, accuracy may have been reduced.

Time point specified: persistent/refractory GD, antithyroid drugs over 5 years with positive TRAb. PBMC-derived RNA was used for the TCR library. Note on this clonotype: What it recognizes is unknown.

Germline assignment: CDR1 SGHKS and CDR2 YYEKEE (reference sequence). CDR3 length equals 14 residues. Trimming took 0 bases from V and 6 from J, leaving 10 bases between them. In building TCR beta libraries, iRepertoire HTBI primers were used together with Arm-PCR of CDR3 regions. In the original analysis: In the combined samples, roughly 60 TRBV and 14 to 15 TRBJ segments were identified. MiXCR, run by TCRdb on the multiplex PCR reads, gives a single entry per CDR3 protein. The V and J calls shown here were made by TCRdb, not taken from the authors' results. The sample lists hundreds of thousands of distinct CDR3 sequences, around 21% occurring once.

The chain joins TRBV5-5 to TRBJ2-4; perhaps TRBD2 as D (6 bases). The origin of this receptor is a female donor with Graves disease. The sequenced sample was peripheral blood mononuclear cells (PBMCs), obtained when the disease was refractory, from a patient treated with antithyroid drugs. The CDR3 loop reads CASSLGVGGNIQYF. The CDR3 DNA reads as TGTGCCAGCAGCTTGGGGGTGGGGGGAAACATTCAGTACTTC.